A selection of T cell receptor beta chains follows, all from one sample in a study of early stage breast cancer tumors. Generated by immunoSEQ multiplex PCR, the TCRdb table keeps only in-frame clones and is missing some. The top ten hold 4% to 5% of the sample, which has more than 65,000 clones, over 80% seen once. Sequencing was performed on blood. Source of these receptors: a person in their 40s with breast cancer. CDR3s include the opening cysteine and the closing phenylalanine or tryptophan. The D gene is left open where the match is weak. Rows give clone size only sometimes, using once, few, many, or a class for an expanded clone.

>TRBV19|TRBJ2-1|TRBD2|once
CASTLAGNGEQFF
TGTGCCAGTACCTTAGCGGGAAACGGTGAGCAGTTCTTC
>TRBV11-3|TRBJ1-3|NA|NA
CASSQDSRAGNTIYF
TGTGCCAGCAGCCAGGACTCTAGAGCTGGAAACACCATATATTTT
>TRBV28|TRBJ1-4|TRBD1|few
CASSDRDFDRLNEKLFF
TGTGCCAGCAGCGACAGGGACTTCGACCGTCTTAATGAAAAACTGTTTTTT
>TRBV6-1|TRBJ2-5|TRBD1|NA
CASSPDRGTQETQYF
TGTGCCAGCAGTCCGGACAGGGGGACCCAAGAGACCCAGTACTTC
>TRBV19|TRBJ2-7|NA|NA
CASSIRGGEQYF
TGTGCCAGTAGTATTCGTGGGGGAGAGCAGTACTTC
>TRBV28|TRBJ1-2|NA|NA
CAAFRNRGYTF
TGTGCCGCCTTTCGGAATCGAGGCTACACCTTC
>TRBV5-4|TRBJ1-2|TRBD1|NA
CASSRDSHYGYTF
TGTGCCAGCAGCCGGGACAGCCACTATGGCTACACCTTC
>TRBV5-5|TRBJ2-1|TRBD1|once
CASSATGQVYNEQFF
TGTGCCAGCAGCGCAACGGGACAGGTATACAATGAGCAGTTCTTC
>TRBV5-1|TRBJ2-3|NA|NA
CASSSPDPTDTQYF
TGCGCCAGCAGCTCTCCGGACCCCACAGATACGCAGTATTTT
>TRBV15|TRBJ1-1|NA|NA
CATSRGTENTEAFF
TGTGCCACCAGCAGAGGTACGGAAAACACTGAAGCTTTCTTT
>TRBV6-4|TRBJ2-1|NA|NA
CASSDQYRNEQFF
TGTGCCAGCAGTGATCAGTACAGGAATGAGCAGTTCTTC